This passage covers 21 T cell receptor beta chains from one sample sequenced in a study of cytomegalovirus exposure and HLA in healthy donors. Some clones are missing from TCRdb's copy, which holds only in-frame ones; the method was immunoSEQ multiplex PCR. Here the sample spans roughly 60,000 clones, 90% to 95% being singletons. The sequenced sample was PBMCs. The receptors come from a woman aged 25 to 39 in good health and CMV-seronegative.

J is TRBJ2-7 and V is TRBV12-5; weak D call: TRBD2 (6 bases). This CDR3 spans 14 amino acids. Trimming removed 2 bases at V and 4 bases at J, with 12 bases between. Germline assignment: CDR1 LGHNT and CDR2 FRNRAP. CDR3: CASGLSTSWYEQYF. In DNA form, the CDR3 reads TGTGCTAGTGGTTTGAGCACTAGCTGGTACGAGCAGTACTTC.

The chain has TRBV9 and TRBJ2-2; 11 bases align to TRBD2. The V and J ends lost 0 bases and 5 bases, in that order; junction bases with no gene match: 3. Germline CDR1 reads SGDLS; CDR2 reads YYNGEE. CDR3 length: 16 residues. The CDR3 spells CASSVGLAGGTGELFF. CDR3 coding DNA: TGTGCCAGCAGCGTAGGGCTAGCGGGAGGTACCGGGGAGCTGTTTTTT. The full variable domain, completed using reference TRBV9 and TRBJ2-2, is DSGVTQTPKHLITATGQRVTLRCSPRSGDLSVYWYQQSLDQGLQFLIQYYNGEERAKGNILERFSAQQFPDLHSELNLSSLELGDSALYFCASSVGLAGGTGELFFGEGSRLTVL.

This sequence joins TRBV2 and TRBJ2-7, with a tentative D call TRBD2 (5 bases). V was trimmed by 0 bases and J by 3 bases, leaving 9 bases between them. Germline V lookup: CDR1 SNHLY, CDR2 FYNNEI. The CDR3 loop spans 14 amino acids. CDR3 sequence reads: CASSEAFEGYEQYF. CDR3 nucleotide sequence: TGTGCCAGCAGTGAAGCCTTTGAGGGCTACGAGCAGTACTTC.

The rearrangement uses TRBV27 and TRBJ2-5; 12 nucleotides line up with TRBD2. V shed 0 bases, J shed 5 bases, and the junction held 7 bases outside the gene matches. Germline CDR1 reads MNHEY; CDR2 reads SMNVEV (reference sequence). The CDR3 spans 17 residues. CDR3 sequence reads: CASSLSVGLAGLETQYF. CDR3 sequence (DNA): TGTGCCAGCAGTTTATCAGTCGGACTAGCGGGATTGGAGACCCAGTACTTC.

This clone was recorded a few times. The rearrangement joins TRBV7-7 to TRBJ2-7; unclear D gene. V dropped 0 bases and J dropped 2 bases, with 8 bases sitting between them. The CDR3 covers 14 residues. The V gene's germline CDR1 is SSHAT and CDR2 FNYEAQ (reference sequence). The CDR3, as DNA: TGTGCCAGCAGCTTAGCAGGAGAAACCTACGAGCAGTACTTC. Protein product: CASSLAGETYEQYF.

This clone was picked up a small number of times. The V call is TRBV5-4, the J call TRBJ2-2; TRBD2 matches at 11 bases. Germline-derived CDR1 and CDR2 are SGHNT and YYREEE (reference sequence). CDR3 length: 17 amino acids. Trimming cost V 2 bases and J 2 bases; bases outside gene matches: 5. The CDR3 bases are TGTGCCAGCAGCTTTGGGACTAGCGGCCATAACACCGGGGAGCTGTTTTTT. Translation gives CASSFGTSGHNTGELFF. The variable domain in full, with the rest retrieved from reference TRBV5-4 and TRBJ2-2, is ETGVTQSPTHLIKTRGQQVTLRCSSQSGHNTVSWYQQALGQGPQFIFQYYREEENGRGNFPPRFSGLQFPNYSSELNVNALELDDSALYLCASSFGTSGHNTGELFFGEGSRLTVL.

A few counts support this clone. CDR3 coding DNA: TGTGCCAGCAGCTTTAGCGGGAGGCCTTCTAGCACAGATACGCAGTATTTT. Translating gives CASSFSGRPSSTDTQYF. This rearrangement joins TRBV7-2 to TRBJ2-3; TRBD2 aligns across 10 bases. V lost 3 bases to trimming and J lost 0 bases; unmatched junction nucleotides: 6. Germline V gene data show CDR1 as SGHTA and CDR2 as FQGNSA. The length of the CDR3 is 17 residues.

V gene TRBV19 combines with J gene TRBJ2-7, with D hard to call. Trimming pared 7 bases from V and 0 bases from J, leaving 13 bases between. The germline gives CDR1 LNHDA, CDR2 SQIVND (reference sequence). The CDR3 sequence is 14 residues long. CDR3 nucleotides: TGTGCCAGTAAGACGACACGCAACTCCTACGAGCAGTACTTC. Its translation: CASKTTRNSYEQYF.

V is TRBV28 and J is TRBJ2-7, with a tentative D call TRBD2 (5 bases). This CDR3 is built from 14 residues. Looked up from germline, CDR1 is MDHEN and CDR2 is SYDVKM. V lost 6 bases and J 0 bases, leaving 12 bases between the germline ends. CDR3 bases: TGTGCCAGCAGGAAGGGAGTAAGCTCCTACGAGCAGTACTTC. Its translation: CASRKGVSSYEQYF.

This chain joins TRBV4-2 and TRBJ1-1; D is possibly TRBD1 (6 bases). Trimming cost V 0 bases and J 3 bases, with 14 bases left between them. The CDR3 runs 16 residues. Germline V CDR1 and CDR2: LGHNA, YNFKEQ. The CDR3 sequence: CASSQEAHRAYTEAFF. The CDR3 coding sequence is TGTGCCAGCAGCCAAGAAGCACACAGGGCATACACTGAAGCTTTCTTT.

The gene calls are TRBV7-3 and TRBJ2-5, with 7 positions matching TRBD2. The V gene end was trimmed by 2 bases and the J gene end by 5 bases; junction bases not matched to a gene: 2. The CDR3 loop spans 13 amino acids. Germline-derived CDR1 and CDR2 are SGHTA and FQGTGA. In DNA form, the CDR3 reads TGTGCCAGCAGCTTATCTAGCGGTGAGACCCAGTACTTC. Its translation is CASSLSSGETQYF.

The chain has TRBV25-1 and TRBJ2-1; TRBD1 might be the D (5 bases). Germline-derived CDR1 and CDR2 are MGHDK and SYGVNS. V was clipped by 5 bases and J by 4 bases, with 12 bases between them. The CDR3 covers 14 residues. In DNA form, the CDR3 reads TGTGCCAGCAGTCCGGACATGGGGTACAATGAGCAGTTCTTC. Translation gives CASSPDMGYNEQFF. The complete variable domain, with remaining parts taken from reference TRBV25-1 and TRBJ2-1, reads EADIYQTPRYLVIGTGKKITLECSQTMGHDKMYWYQQDPGMELHLIHYSYGVNSTEKGDLSSESTVSRIRTEHFPLTLESARPSHTSQYLCASSPDMGYNEQFFGPGTRLTVL.

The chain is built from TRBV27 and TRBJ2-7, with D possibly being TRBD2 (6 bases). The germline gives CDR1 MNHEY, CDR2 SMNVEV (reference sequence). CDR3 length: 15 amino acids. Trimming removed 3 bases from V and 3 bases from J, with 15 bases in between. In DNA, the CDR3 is TGTGCCAGCAGTTTCACGGGGGAACCGTTCTACGAGCAGTACTTC. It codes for CASSFTGEPFYEQYF.

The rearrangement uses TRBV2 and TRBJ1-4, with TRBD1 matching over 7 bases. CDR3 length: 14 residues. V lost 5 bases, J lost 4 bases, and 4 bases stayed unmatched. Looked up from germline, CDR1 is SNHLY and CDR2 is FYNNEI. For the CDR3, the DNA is TGTGCCAGCAGTCAGGACAGGAGTAATGAAAAACTGTTTTTT. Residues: CASSQDRSNEKLFF. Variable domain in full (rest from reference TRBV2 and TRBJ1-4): EPEVTQTPSHQVTQMGQEVILRCVPISNHLYFYWYRQILGQKVEFLVSFYNNEISEKSEIFDDQFSVERPDGSNFTLKIRSTKLEDSAMYFCASSQDRSNEKLFFGSGTQLSVL.

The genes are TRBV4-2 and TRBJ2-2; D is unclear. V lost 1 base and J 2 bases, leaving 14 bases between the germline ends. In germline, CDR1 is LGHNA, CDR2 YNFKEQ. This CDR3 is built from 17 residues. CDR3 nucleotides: TGTGCCAGCAGCCAAGTCGGTGGCCTAGATAACACCGGGGAGCTGTTTTTT. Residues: CASSQVGGLDNTGELFF.

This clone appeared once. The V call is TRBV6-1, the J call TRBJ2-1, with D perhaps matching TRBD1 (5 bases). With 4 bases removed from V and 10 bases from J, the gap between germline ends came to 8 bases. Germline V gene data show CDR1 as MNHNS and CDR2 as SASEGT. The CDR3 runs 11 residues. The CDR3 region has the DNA TGTGCCAGCAGTGTGGGGCTCGAGCAGTTCTTC. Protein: CASSVGLEQFF.

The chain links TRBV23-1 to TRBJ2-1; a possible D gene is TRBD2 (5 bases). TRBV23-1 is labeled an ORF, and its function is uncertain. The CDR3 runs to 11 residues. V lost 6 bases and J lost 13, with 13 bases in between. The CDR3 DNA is TGCGCCAGCAGAGCTAGCCCTCCCCAGTTCTTC. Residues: CASRASPPQFF.

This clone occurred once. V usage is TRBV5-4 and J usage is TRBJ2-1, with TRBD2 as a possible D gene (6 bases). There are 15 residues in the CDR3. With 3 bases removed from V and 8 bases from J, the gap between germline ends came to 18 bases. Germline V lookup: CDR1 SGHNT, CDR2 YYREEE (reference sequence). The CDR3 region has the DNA TGTGCCAGCAGCTGGACCGGGCCTTGGGGGGATGAGCAGTTCTTC. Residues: CASSWTGPWGDEQFF.

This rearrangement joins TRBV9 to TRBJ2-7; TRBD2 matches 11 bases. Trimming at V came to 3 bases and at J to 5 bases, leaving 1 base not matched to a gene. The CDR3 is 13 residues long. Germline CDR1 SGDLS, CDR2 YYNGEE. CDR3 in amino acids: CASSGLAGNEQYF. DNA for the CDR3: TGTGCCAGCAGCGGACTAGCGGGAAACGAGCAGTACTTC.

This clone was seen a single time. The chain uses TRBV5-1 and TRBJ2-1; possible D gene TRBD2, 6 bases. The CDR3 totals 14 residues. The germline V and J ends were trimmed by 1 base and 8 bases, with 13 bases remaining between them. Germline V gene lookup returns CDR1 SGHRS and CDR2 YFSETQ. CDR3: CASSLSSGAHEQFF. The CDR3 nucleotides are TGCGCCAGCAGCTTGTCCTCGGGAGCCCATGAGCAGTTCTTC.

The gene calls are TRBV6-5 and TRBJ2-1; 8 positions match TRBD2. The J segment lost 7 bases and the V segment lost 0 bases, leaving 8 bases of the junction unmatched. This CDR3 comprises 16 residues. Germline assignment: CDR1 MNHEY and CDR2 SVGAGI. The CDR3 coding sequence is TGTGCCAGCAGTTACTCGGGCGGGAGGTGGGGAAATGAGCAGTTCTTC. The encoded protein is CASSYSGGRWGNEQFF.